The 32 T cell receptor beta chains in this list originate from one sample, sequenced in a study of blood T cell repertoires in COVID-19. Measured with immunoSEQ multiplex PCR; TCRdb has only the in-frame clones, and not every one. Of roughly 250,000 clones in the sample, 79% were seen once. The sequenced material came from peripheral blood. Source of these receptors: a woman in her 40s with active or convalescent COVID-19.

The CDR3 here is CASTLAGGPLETQYF. Here the CDR3 DNA reads TGTGCCAGCACGCTAGCGGGGGGGCCTTTGGAGACCCAGTACTTC. This chain links TRBV6-5 with TRBJ2-5; 12 bases fit TRBD2. This CDR3 comprises 15 residues. With V trimmed by 7 bases and J by 5 bases, 8 bases remained unmatched. Germline loops: CDR1 MNHEY, CDR2 SVGAGI.

The chain recombines TRBV7-6 with TRBJ1-1, with TRBD1 as a possible D gene (6 bases). CDR1 is SGHVS, CDR2 FNYEAQ, per germline. This CDR3 region has 15 residues. The V gene lost 5 bases and the J gene lost 4 bases, with 17 bases spanning the gap. This CDR3 reads CASSVLQGAATEAFF. CDR3 bases: TGTGCCAGCAGCGTACTACAGGGAGCGGCCACTGAAGCTTTCTTT.

J is TRBJ2-1 and V is TRBV6-4, with 12 nucleotides matching TRBD2. The V gene's germline CDR1 is MRHNA and CDR2 SNTAGT. The CDR3 has 14 amino acids. J gave up 7 bases and V 2 bases, and 0 bases lay outside the gene matches. DNA for the CDR3: TGTGCCAGCAGTGACGGGACTAGCGGGAATGAGCAGTTCTTC. Protein product: CASSDGTSGNEQFF.

The rearrangement joins TRBV5-1 to TRBJ1-2; D unclear. The ends were cut back, 0 bases at V and 7 bases at J, with 10 bases in the middle. The CDR3 has 13 residues. Germline CDR1 is SGHRS and CDR2 is YFSETQ. This chain's CDR3 is CASSLANNGGYTF. For the CDR3, the DNA is TGCGCCAGCAGCTTGGCAAATAACGGTGGCTACACCTTC.

In this sample, this clone turned up once. The V call is TRBV12-3 or TRBV12-4, the J call TRBJ2-3, with 9 bases that match TRBD1. V lost 5 bases to trimming and J lost 4 bases; unmatched junction nucleotides: 1. CDR3 length: 13 residues. Here the CDR3 reads CASSGTGSDTQYF. CDR3 nucleotide sequence: TGTGCCAGCAGTGGGACAGGGTCAGATACGCAGTATTTT.

The CDR3 here is CASSFDRGLYNEQFF. CDR3 bases: TGTGCCAGCAGCTTTGACAGGGGGCTTTACAATGAGCAGTTCTTC. V and J are TRBV5-4 and TRBJ2-1; 10 nucleotides align to TRBD1. Germline CDR1 and CDR2: SGHNT and YYREEE (reference sequence). V shed 2 bases and J 4 bases; nucleotides not matched to a gene: 3. CDR3 size: 15 residues. The full variable domain, rest sourced from reference TRBV5-4 and TRBJ2-1, is ETGVTQSPTHLIKTRGQQVTLRCSSQSGHNTVSWYQQALGQGPQFIFQYYREEENGRGNFPPRFSGLQFPNYSSELNVNALELDDSALYLCASSFDRGLYNEQFFGPGTRLTVL.

V usage is TRBV3-1 (or the pseudogene TRBV3-2) and J usage is TRBJ2-5, with TRBD2 matching over 11 bases. V lost 0 bases and J lost 5; bases outside the gene matches: 2. Per the germline V gene, CDR1 is LGHDT and CDR2 is YNNKEL (reference sequence). CDR3 size: 15 residues. This CDR3 reads CASSQDSGGAETQYF. As DNA, the CDR3 is TGTGCCAGCAGCCAAGATAGCGGGGGGGCTGAGACCCAGTACTTC.

Only one count was recorded for this clone. The genes are TRBV27 and TRBJ1-2; TRBD1 aligns across 7 bases. Germline V gene data show CDR1 as MNHEY and CDR2 as SMNVEV (reference sequence). The CDR3 spans 13 residues. Losses at the gene ends were 6 bases for V and 6 bases for J; bases not matched to a gene: 7. CDR3 sequence (DNA): TGTGCCAGCAGGAGACAGGGAGTGGATGGCTACACCTTC. This sequence encodes CASRRQGVDGYTF.

This chain uses TRBV2 with TRBJ1-5; 8 nucleotides match TRBD1. V lost 6 bases to trimming and J lost 6 bases; unmatched junction nucleotides: 10. The CDR3 has 15 amino acids. The germline V gene encodes CDR1 SNHLY and CDR2 FYNNEI. This chain's CDR3 is CASSALTGTGQPQHF. CDR3 in DNA: TGTGCCAGCAGCGCCTTAACCGGGACAGGTCAGCCCCAGCATTTT.

The genes are TRBV5-1 and TRBJ2-1, with TRBD2 matching over 7 bases. V gave up 3 bases and J gave up 2 bases; unmatched junction bases: 2. CDR1 is SGHRS and CDR2 is YFSETQ in the germline V gene. The CDR3 has 14 residues. In DNA, the CDR3 is TGCGCCAGCAGCTACGGGACTACCTACAATGAGCAGTTCTTC. Protein: CASSYGTTYNEQFF.

This chain connects TRBV7-9 to TRBJ1-1; tentative D call: TRBD1 (5 bases). The germline V gene encodes CDR1 SEHNR and CDR2 FQNEAQ (reference sequence). V dropped 5 bases and J dropped 4 bases, with 17 bases sitting between them. The CDR3 totals 15 residues. As DNA, the CDR3 is TGTGCCAGCAGCGGGGGGGTTCTGCCTCCCACTGAAGCTTTCTTT. Its translation: CASSGGVLPPTEAFF.

The J gene is TRBJ2-3, the V gene TRBV4-1; 8 positions agree with TRBD2. With 5 bases clipped from V and 1 base from J, the junction kept 5 bases outside the gene matches. Per the germline V gene, CDR1 is MGHRA and CDR2 is YSYEKL. The CDR3 has 15 amino acids. The CDR3 protein is CASSARGAGTDTQYF. DNA of the CDR3: TGCGCCAGCAGCGCGCGGGGGGCTGGCACAGATACGCAGTATTTT.

V gene TRBV27 combines with J gene TRBJ2-1, with 9 bases aligning to TRBD1. Losses at the gene ends were 2 bases for V and 2 bases for J; bases not matched to a gene: 4. The CDR3 consists of 16 residues. CDR1 is MNHEY and CDR2 is SMNVEV in the germline V gene (reference sequence). CDR3 protein: CASSLNRGPPYNEQFF. The CDR3 DNA reads TGTGCCAGCAGTTTAAACAGGGGGCCCCCCTACAATGAGCAGTTCTTC.

As regards this clone: Other DNA sequences within the sample encode an identical CDR3. The chain combines TRBV10-2 with TRBJ1-1; TRBD1 might be the D (6 bases). Trimming shortened V by 3 bases and J by 4 bases, and 6 bases separated the two germline ends. Germline CDR1 and CDR2: WSHSY and SAAADI. This CDR3 has 12 amino acids. The CDR3 bases are TGCGCCAGCAGTGAAGGGGGCACTGAAGCTTTCTTT. Its protein is CASSEGGTEAFF.

The rearrangement joins TRBV10-3 to TRBJ2-1, with D possibly being TRBD2 (6 bases). Trimming removed 0 bases at V and 0 bases at J, with 9 bases between. The CDR3 has 16 residues. Germline V gene lookup returns CDR1 ENHRY and CDR2 SYGVKD. Written as DNA, the CDR3 is TGTGCCATCAGTGAGTCGCGGGGCCCCTCCTACAATGAGCAGTTCTTC. This gives the protein CAISESRGPSYNEQFF.

This clone was observed a single time. The gene calls are TRBV6-6 and TRBJ1-2; D is perhaps TRBD1 (6 bases). The CDR3 runs to 13 residues. The V gene's germline CDR1 is MNHNY and CDR2 SVGAGI (reference sequence). With 2 bases removed from V and 6 bases from J, the gap between germline ends came to 10 bases. The CDR3 loop is CASSYVGADGYTF. DNA of the CDR3: TGTGCCAGCAGTTACGTGGGGGCGGATGGCTACACCTTC.

The chain recombines TRBV28 with TRBJ2-7, with a possible D match to TRBD2 (5 bases). Trimming removed 6 bases from V and 3 bases from J, with 15 bases in between. The CDR3 sequence is 14 residues long. Germline V gene lookup returns CDR1 MDHEN and CDR2 SYDVKM. CDR3 nucleotides: TGTGCCAGCAGCATAAGCGGATTCAACTACGAGCAGTACTTC. Amino acid sequence: CASSISGFNYEQYF.

The gene calls are TRBV5-5 and TRBJ1-2; no firm D call. V shed 0 bases and J shed 4 bases, with 13 bases lying between them. Germline V CDR1 and CDR2: SGHKS, YYEKEE (reference sequence). CDR3 length: 15 amino acids. The CDR3 DNA reads TGTGCCAGCAGCTTGGTGTCTGCAGGCTTCTATGGCTACACCTTC. Translation gives CASSLVSAGFYGYTF.

CDR3 protein: CASTGLALHF. The CDR3 DNA sequence: TGTGCCAGCACAGGGCTGGCCCTCCACTTT. V gene TRBV2 combines with J gene TRBJ1-6; a possible D gene is TRBD1 (5 bases). Germline CDR1 SNHLY, CDR2 FYNNEI. The CDR3 loop spans 10 amino acids. V was pared by 7 bases and J by 14 bases, with 9 bases between.

V is TRBV7-6 and J is TRBJ1-6; 10 bases fit TRBD1. The germline gives CDR1 SGHVS, CDR2 FNYEAQ. This CDR3 contains 15 residues. V gave up 5 bases and J gave up 10 bases; unmatched junction bases: 8. The CDR3 loop reads CASSRSGTGESPLHF. CDR3 sequence (DNA): TGTGCCAGCAGCCGATCCGGGACAGGGGAATCACCCCTCCACTTT.

The chain carries TRBV6-4 and TRBJ2-6, with 7 bases identical to TRBD1. V lost 2 bases, J lost 4 bases, and 14 bases stayed unmatched. Germline V CDR1 and CDR2: MRHNA, SNTAGT. This CDR3 is built from 19 residues. The CDR3 nucleotides are TGTGCCAGCAGTGACGCCTGGACCCCGACAGGGTCCGGGGCCAACGTCCTGACTTTC. Translated, it gives CASSDAWTPTGSGANVLTF.

This chain links TRBV28 with TRBJ2-2; D might be TRBD2 (6 bases). The CDR3 totals 16 residues. V was cut by 4 bases and J by 3 bases, with 15 bases left in between. Germline V lookup: CDR1 MDHEN, CDR2 SYDVKM. CDR3 amino acids: CASSSGLRRDTGELFF. For the CDR3, the DNA is TGTGCCAGCAGTTCCGGACTCCGGAGGGACACCGGGGAGCTGTTTTTT.

V usage is TRBV19 and J usage is TRBJ1-6; D uncertain. Trimming took off 6 bases at V and 5 bases at J, with 2 bases between the two ends. The CDR3 is 11 residues long. Germline CDR1 and CDR2: LNHDA and SQIVND (reference sequence). The CDR3 region is CASSDNSPLHF. The CDR3, as DNA: TGTGCCAGTAGCGATAATTCACCCCTCCACTTT. The full variable domain, in which reference TRBV19 and TRBJ1-6 provide the parts outside the CDR3, is DGGITQSPKYLFRKEGQNVTLSCEQNLNHDAMYWYRQDPGQGLRLIYYSQIVNDFQKGDIAEGYSVSREKKESFPLTVTSAQKNPTAFYLCASSDNSPLHFGNGTRLTVT.

A single count supports this clone. The chain joins TRBV14 to TRBJ2-1; 9 bases are a match to TRBD2. Germline-derived CDR1 and CDR2 are SGHDN and FVKESK. V lost 3 bases to trimming and J lost 5 bases; unmatched junction nucleotides: 5. CDR3 length: 15 residues. The CDR3 reads CASSHGGGAHNEQFF. The CDR3 DNA follows: TGTGCCAGCAGCCATGGCGGGGGGGCCCACAATGAGCAGTTCTTC.

V usage is TRBV24-1 and J usage is TRBJ1-2; 11 bases align to TRBD1. This CDR3 region has 18 residues. Trimming cost V 3 bases and J 2 bases; bases outside gene matches: 10. CDR1 KGHDR and CDR2 SFDVKD come from the germline V gene. The CDR3 region has the DNA TGTGCCACCAGTGATGCCCTGGACAGGGGGCGCGGCAACTATGGCTACACCTTC. The encoded protein is CATSDALDRGRGNYGYTF.

The J gene is TRBJ2-2, the V gene TRBV5-1; D is possibly TRBD1 (6 bases). Trimming cost V 5 bases and J 0 bases, with 14 bases left between them. Germline V CDR1 and CDR2: SGHRS, YFSETQ. The CDR3 is 16 residues long. CDR3 nucleotides: TGCGCCAGCAGATTCAGGGGTCCCACGAACACCGGGGAGCTGTTTTTT. Translating gives CASRFRGPTNTGELFF.

CDR3 sequence (DNA): TGTGCCAGTAGTATTAACAGGAAGAACACTGAAGCTTTCTTT. It specifies CASSINRKNTEAFF. This chain uses TRBV19 with TRBJ1-1, with TRBD1 as a possible D gene (5 bases). Trimming left V 3 bases short and J 1 base short, with 9 bases between. CDR1 is LNHDA, CDR2 SQIVND, per germline (reference sequence). The CDR3 has 14 residues.

The chain uses TRBV2 and TRBJ2-7; D unresolved. V was cut by 4 bases and J by 2 bases, with 3 bases left in between. The germline CDR1 and CDR2 sequences are SNHLY and FYNNEI. CDR3 size: 11 residues. The CDR3 reads CASSVTYEQYV. For the CDR3, the DNA is TGTGCCAGCAGTGTCACCTACGAGCAGTACGTC.

The rearrangement joins TRBV27 to TRBJ2-1; 8 bases align to TRBD1. Germline CDR1 and CDR2: MNHEY and SMNVEV (reference sequence). Trimming took 6 bases from V and 7 from J; bases not matched to a gene: 11. The CDR3 is 15 residues long. The CDR3 DNA reads as TGTGCCAGCAGGCCGGACAGGGATAGAGGAAATGAGCAGTTCTTC. The encoded protein is CASRPDRDRGNEQFF.

In this sample, this clone turned up a few times. The CDR3 sequence: CAISESRVDNYGYTF. Written as DNA, the CDR3 is TGTGCCATCAGTGAGTCGCGGGTAGATAACTATGGCTACACCTTC. This sequence joins TRBV10-3 and TRBJ1-2; unclear D gene. V lost 0 bases and J 1 base, leaving 9 bases between the germline ends. The CDR3 covers 15 residues. Germline CDR1 and CDR2: ENHRY and SYGVKD.

The rearrangement uses TRBV6-5 and TRBJ1-2, with D possibly matching TRBD1 (5 bases). The CDR3 length is 13 residues. Trimming stripped 6 bases from V and 7 bases from J, with 15 bases between. Germline values: CDR1 MNHEY, CDR2 SVGAGI. The CDR3 here is CASRTGTALGYTF. The CDR3 nucleotides are TGTGCCAGCAGAACCGGGACTGCACTTGGCTACACCTTC.

This clone was seen more than once but under ten times. The chain links TRBV9 to TRBJ1-5; no firm D call. The CDR3 covers 15 residues. Deletions cut 0 bases from V and 2 bases from J, with 9 bases between. Germline V gives CDR1 SGDLS, CDR2 YYNGEE. The CDR3 region is CASSVGGSGNQPQHF. CDR3 nucleotide sequence: TGTGCCAGCAGCGTAGGAGGGAGTGGCAATCAGCCCCAGCATTTT.